The 14 T cell receptor beta chains below all came from one sample that was sequenced in a study of shared clonotypes between healthy human individuals. Using immunoSEQ multiplex PCR, the repertoire was profiled, and TCRdb retains in-frame clones only, with some absent. Of about 600,000 clones detected, around 97% appear once; the ten largest clones hold approximately 0.057%. Sequenced: naive CD4+ T cells sorted from blood. Subset defined: CD45RA+ positively selected. Receptors originate from a woman aged 30 to 39 in good health.

This clone was counted a few times. The CDR3 region has the DNA TGTGCCATCAGTGAGTGGAACACTGAAGCTTTCTTT. Its translation: CAISEWNTEAFF. The V and J genes are TRBV10-3 and TRBJ1-1; D unclear. The CDR3 consists of 12 residues. The germline CDR1 and CDR2 sequences are ENHRY and SYGVKD. Trimming removed 1 base at V and 1 base at J, with 1 base between.

The chain links TRBV4-1 to TRBJ2-1; 11 nucleotides agree with TRBD2. CDR3 length: 18 amino acids. Per germline, CDR1 MGHRA and CDR2 YSYEKL. With 3 bases clipped from V and 2 bases from J, the junction kept 9 bases outside the gene matches. DNA for the CDR3: TGCGCCAGCAGCCACGTCGATATGGGACTAGCGGCCTACAATGAGCAGTTCTTC. Amino acids: CASSHVDMGLAAYNEQFF.

The chain couples TRBV28 to TRBJ1-1; D is undetermined. This CDR3 region has 12 residues. Trimming removed 3 bases from V and 7 bases from J, with 9 bases in between. The V gene's germline CDR1 is MDHEN and CDR2 SYDVKM. CDR3 DNA sequence: TGTGCCAGCAGTTTCACAGTGTATGAAGCTTTCTTT. This encodes CASSFTVYEAFF.

The V gene is TRBV6-1, the J gene TRBJ1-1; TRBD1 might be the D (5 bases). Germline CDR1 is MNHNS and CDR2 is SASEGT. The CDR3 spans 13 residues. V was shortened by 6 bases and J by 10 bases, with 18 bases between the two germline ends. Here the CDR3 reads CASSLRTGRGAFF. The DNA of the CDR3 is TGTGCCAGCAGCCTAAGAACAGGAAGGGGAGCTTTCTTT.

CDR3 in amino acids: CASSLETEAFF. As DNA, the CDR3 is TGTGCCAGCAGTTTAGAAACTGAAGCTTTCTTT. The V call is TRBV28, the J call TRBJ1-1; D unclear. The length of the CDR3 is 11 residues. CDR1 and CDR2 (germline): MDHEN, SYDVKM. Between the trimmed V and J ends, which lost 2 bases and 5 bases, there was a span of 3 bases.

The rearrangement uses TRBV6-6 and TRBJ2-5; D not resolved. The J call may not be correct, given that the DNA end is closer to TRBJ2-7. The CDR3 is 13 amino acids. The germline gives CDR1 MNHNY, CDR2 SVGAGI (reference sequence). CDR3 residues: CASSYSGIYEQYF. CDR3 bases: TGTGCCAGCAGTTACTCGGGGATCTACGAGCAGTACTTC.

The V gene is TRBV27, the J gene TRBJ1-3; D unclear. This CDR3 has 13 residues. V lost 4 bases and J lost 0, with 4 bases in between. Germline lookup yields CDR1 MNHEY and CDR2 SMNVEV (reference sequence). The CDR3 loop reads CASSYSSGNTIYF. The DNA for the CDR3 is TGTGCCAGCAGTTACTCCTCTGGAAACACCATATATTTT.

The chain combines TRBV18 with TRBJ2-3, with D possibly TRBD2 on 5 matching bases. The CDR3 is 15 residues long. V lost 3 bases and J lost 8, with 18 bases in between. The germline V gene encodes CDR1 KGHSH and CDR2 LQKENI. The CDR3 protein is CASSPGRGPEVTQYF. DNA for the CDR3: TGTGCCAGCTCACCGGGGAGAGGCCCCGAGGTTACGCAGTATTTT.

The chain recombines TRBV19 with TRBJ1-1; D remains unclear. CDR3 length: 14 amino acids. CDR1 is LNHDA, CDR2 SQIVND, per germline (reference sequence). The ends were cut back, 9 bases at V and 1 base at J, with 15 bases in the middle. CDR3 DNA: TGTGCCAGCTTTTGGACGGCTGGGAACACTGAAGCTTTCTTT. Translation: CASFWTAGNTEAFF.

V and J are TRBV7-9 and TRBJ2-7; D gene uncertain. There are 11 residues in the CDR3. Germline V CDR1 and CDR2: SEHNR, FQNEAQ (reference sequence). The chain's CDR3 is CATQGSYEQYF. CDR3 nucleotide sequence: TGTGCTACCCAAGGTTCCTACGAGCAGTACTTC.

This chain joins TRBV7-2 and TRBJ2-3, with a tentative D call TRBD2 (6 bases). V shed 4 bases and J shed 5 bases, with 10 bases lying between them. The germline gives CDR1 SGHTA, CDR2 FQGNSA. The CDR3 contains 13 residues. CDR3 DNA: TGTGCCAGCAGCTCCGGGAGTCTAGATACGCAGTATTTT. Translation gives CASSSGSLDTQYF.

V is TRBV10-2 and J is TRBJ2-3; 7 bases are shared with TRBD1. The CDR3 is 16 residues long. CDR1 is WSHSY and CDR2 is SAAADI in the germline V gene. V shed 0 bases, J shed 4 bases, and the junction held 7 bases outside the gene matches. The CDR3 region is CASSESTGTAPDTQYF. The CDR3 bases are TGCGCCAGCAGTGAGTCGACCGGGACAGCCCCAGATACGCAGTATTTT.

V is TRBV5-1 and J is TRBJ2-7, with 8 bases aligning to TRBD2. J was trimmed by 0 bases and V by 4 bases; bases with no gene match: 6. The length of the CDR3 is 15 residues. In germline, CDR1 is SGHRS, CDR2 YFSETQ. CDR3 sequence (DNA): TGCGCCAGCAGCCCGGATAGCGGGAACTCCTACGAGCAGTACTTC. As protein: CASSPDSGNSYEQYF.

V gene TRBV18 combines with J gene TRBJ2-7; no firm D call. CDR1 and CDR2 (germline): KGHSH, LQKENI. There are 13 residues in the CDR3. Deletions cut 6 bases from V and 4 bases from J, with 13 bases between. CDR3 DNA sequence: TGTGCCAGCTCGGTAGTATTGATGTACGAGCAGTACTTC. It translates to CASSVVLMYEQYF.